These T cell receptor beta chains were read from a single sample in a study of blood T cells in healthy people across ages. Using its own MiXCR run on the 5' RACE reads, TCRdb lists one record per CDR3 protein. This sample has fewer than 1,000,000 distinct CDR3 sequences, with approximately 48% found just once. Sequenced sample: blood. These receptors all stem from a man in his 60s in good health. The CDR3 runs from the conserved cysteine through the conserved F or W. D genes are given only for firm matches. Only some rows state a clone size, as once, few, many or a class for expanded clones.

>TRBD2|TRBV5-1|TRBJ2-7|-
TGCGCCAGCAGCTTGAGGGGACTAGAGGACGAGCAGTACTTC
CASSLRGLEDEQYF
>-|TRBV5-5|TRBJ1-1|-
TGTGCCAGCAGCGCCTACACGAACACTGAAGCTTTCTTT
CASSAYTNTEAFF
>TRBD1|TRBV5-5|TRBJ2-7|few
TGTGCCAGCACCCGAGACAGGGGGCCATACGAGCAGTACTTC
CASTRDRGPYEQYF
>-|TRBV20-1|TRBJ2-5|-
TGCAGTGCTAGAGCCGCGACAGCGTACCAAGAGACCCAGTACTTC
CSARAATAYQETQYF
>-|TRBV5-6|TRBJ2-5|-
TGTGCCAGCAGCCCCTCCGGTCTAGAAGAGACCCAGTACTTC
CASSPSGLEETQYF
>TRBD1|TRBV4-1|TRBJ2-6|few
TGCGCCAGCAGCCAAGTCGACAGGGCGCCGGGGGCCAACGTCCTGACTTTC
CASSQVDRAPGANVLTF
>TRBD1|TRBV5-6|TRBJ1-1|few
TGTGCCAGCAGCTCCCGGGACAGGGGGCGCGAGCATGAAGCTTTCTTT
CASSSRDRGREHEAFF
>-|TRBV7-9|TRBJ1-4|few
TGTGCCAGCACTAGCGCGGGGAACACTAATGAAAAACTGTTTTTT
CASTSAGNTNEKLFF
>TRBD1|TRBV6-2/TRBV6-3|TRBJ2-3|-
TGTGCCAGCGGTACTTCACATACAGGGGTTCGCACAGATACGCAGTATTTT
CASGTSHTGVRTDTQYF
>-|TRBV7-9|TRBJ1-6|few
TGTGCCAGCAGCTGGGAGGGGGGGTCACCCCTCCACTTT
CASSWEGGSPLHF
>TRBD1|TRBV6-6|TRBJ1-2|-
TGTGCCAGCATCTCCATGGGACAGTCTAACTATGGCTACACCTTC
CASISMGQSNYGYTF
>-|TRBV4-1|TRBJ2-2|-
TGCGCCAGCAGCCAAGATTCCAGGGGGGCGAACACCGGGGAGCTGTTTTTT
CASSQDSRGANTGELFF
>TRBD1|TRBV30|TRBJ2-7|once
TGTGCCTGGAGCGAGACAGGGAACCACGAGCAGTACTTC
CAWSETGNHEQYF